This record looks at one T cell receptor beta chain sequence and its context. The entry originates in a study of blood T cell repertoires in COVID-19. The data were produced by immunoSEQ multiplex PCR, yet TCRdb's version contains in-frame clones alone and is incomplete. The table includes around 200,000 clones, 70% to 90% detected once. The CDR3 has 15 amino acids. Germline V gives CDR1 WSHSY, CDR2 SAAADI. Trimming took 9 bases from V and 2 from J; bases not matched to a gene: 9. The V gene is TRBV10-2, the J gene TRBJ1-5, with 8 bases lining up with TRBD1. This TCR derives from a man aged 45 to 65 with acute or convalescent COVID-19. Sequencing used peripheral blood. The CDR3 here is CASGRGTGRNQPQHF. In DNA, the CDR3 is TGCGCCAGTGGGCGGGGGACAGGTCGCAATCAGCCCCAGCATTTT.